This TCR beta chain was observed in a study of shared clonotypes between healthy human individuals. Overall study findings and caveats: Shared clonotypes: roughly 4.5% naive CD4, under 4% naive CD8, less than 2.5% memory CD4, approximately 0.41% memory CD8. It was the non-shared clonotypes that had lower generation probabilities than clonotypes shared by all four donors. An effect of sequencing depth on clonotype sharing among donors was expected.

Trimming cost V 4 bases and J 3 bases; bases outside gene matches: 0. Germline CDR1 SQVTM, CDR2 ANQGSEA. The CDR3 totals 12 residues. CD8 cells classed as naive were CD45RO-negative and positively selected for CCR7, excluding terminally differentiated effector memory CD45RA+ cells. As regards this clone: The antigen remains unidentified.

Assay used: immunoSEQ multiplex PCR; TCRdb lists only in-frame clones, some missing. The sample has approximately 810,000 clones, about 91% seen once. This sequence joins TRBV29-1 and TRBJ1-1; the match to TRBD1 covers 9 bases. The specimen was naive CD8+ T cells sorted from blood. The receptor comes from a man aged 25 to 40 in good health. CDR3 loop: CSVGQGDTEAFF. The CDR3 nucleotides read TGCAGCGTTGGACAGGGGGACACTGAAGCTTTCTTT. Together with reference TRBV29-1 and TRBJ1-1, the CDR3 gives the full variable domain: SAVISQKPSRDICQRGTSLTIQCQVDSQVTMMFWYRQQPGQSLTLIATANQGSEATYESGFVIDKFPISRPNLTFSTLTVSNMSPEDSSIYLCSVGQGDTEAFFGQGTRLTVV.